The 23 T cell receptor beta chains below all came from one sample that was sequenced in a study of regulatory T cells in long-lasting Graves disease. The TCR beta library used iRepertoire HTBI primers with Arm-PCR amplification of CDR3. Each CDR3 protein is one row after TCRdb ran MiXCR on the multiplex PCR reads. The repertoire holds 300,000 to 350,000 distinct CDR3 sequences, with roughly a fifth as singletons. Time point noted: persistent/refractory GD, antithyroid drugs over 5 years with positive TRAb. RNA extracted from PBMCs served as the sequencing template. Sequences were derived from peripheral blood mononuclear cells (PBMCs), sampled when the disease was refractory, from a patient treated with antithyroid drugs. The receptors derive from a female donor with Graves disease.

CDR3 in amino acids: CASSPGQGSQYF. The CDR3 coding sequence is TGTGCCAGCAGCCCGGGACAGGGGTCTCAGTACTTC. V usage is TRBV5-6 and J usage is TRBJ2-4; 10 bases map to TRBD1. The V and J ends lost 4 bases and 12 bases, in that order; junction bases with no gene match: 4. The CDR3 covers 12 residues. CDR1 is SGHDT and CDR2 is YYEEEE in the germline V gene.

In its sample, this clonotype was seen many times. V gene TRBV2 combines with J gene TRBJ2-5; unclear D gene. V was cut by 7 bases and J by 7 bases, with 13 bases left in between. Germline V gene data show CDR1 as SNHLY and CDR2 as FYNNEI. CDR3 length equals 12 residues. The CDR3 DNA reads TGTGCCAGCAATCTCCAATCCGGGACCCAGTACTTC. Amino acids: CASNLQSGTQYF.

The CDR3 reads CASSRGGTTDTQYF. Here the CDR3 DNA reads TGTGCCAGCTCACGCGGGGGAACCACAGATACGCAGTATTTT. The chain carries TRBV18 and TRBJ2-3, with 7 nucleotides matching TRBD2. The CDR3 totals 14 residues. Trimming took 4 bases from V and 2 from J; bases not matched to a gene: 3. Germline V CDR1 and CDR2: KGHSH, LQKENI.

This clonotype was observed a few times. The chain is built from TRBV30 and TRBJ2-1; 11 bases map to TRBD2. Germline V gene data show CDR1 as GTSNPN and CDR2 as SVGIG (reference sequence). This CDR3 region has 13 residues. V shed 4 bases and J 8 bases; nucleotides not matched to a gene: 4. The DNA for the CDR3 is TGTGCCTGGACGGGACTAGCGGCCGATGAGCAGTTCTTC. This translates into CAWTGLAADEQFF.

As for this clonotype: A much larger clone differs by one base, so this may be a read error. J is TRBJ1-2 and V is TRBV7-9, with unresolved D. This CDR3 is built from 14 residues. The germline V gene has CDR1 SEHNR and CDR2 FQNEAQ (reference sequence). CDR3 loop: CAGSDASRDYGYTF. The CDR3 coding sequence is TGTGCCGGCAGCGACGCCTCGAGGGATTATGGCTACACCTTC.

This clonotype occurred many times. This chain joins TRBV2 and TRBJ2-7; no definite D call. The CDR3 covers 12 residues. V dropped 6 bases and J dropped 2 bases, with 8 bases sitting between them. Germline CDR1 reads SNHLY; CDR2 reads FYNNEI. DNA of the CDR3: TGTGCCAGCAGCCCAAATACCTACGAGCAGTACTTC. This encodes CASSPNTYEQYF.

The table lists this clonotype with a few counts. CDR3 sequence (DNA): TGTGCCAGTAGACGACCCCCTGGAAACACCATATATTTT. As protein: CASRRPPGNTIYF. This chain links TRBV19 with TRBJ1-3; no definite D call. V dropped 6 bases and J dropped 2 bases, with 8 bases sitting between them. This CDR3 has 13 amino acids. Germline V lookup: CDR1 LNHDA, CDR2 SQIVND (reference sequence).

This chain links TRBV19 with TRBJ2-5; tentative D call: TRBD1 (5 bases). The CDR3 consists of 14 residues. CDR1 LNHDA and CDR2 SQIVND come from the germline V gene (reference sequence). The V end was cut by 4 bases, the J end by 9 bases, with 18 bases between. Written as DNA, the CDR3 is TGTGCCAGTAGTACCCAGGGTGCACAAGGGGCCCAGTACTTC. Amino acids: CASSTQGAQGAQYF.

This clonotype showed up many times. The CDR3 DNA follows: TGTGCCTGGTCCTTCGTAGTGAACACTGAAGCTTTCTTT. It is translated as CAWSFVVNTEAFF. This chain joins TRBV30 and TRBJ1-1; unclear D gene. Looked up from germline, CDR1 is GTSNPN and CDR2 is SVGIG (reference sequence). The ends were cut back, 5 bases at V and 0 bases at J, with 10 bases in the middle. This CDR3 has 13 residues. The full variable domain, rest sourced from reference TRBV30 and TRBJ1-1, is SQTIHQWPATLVQPVGSPLSLECTVEGTSNPNLYWYRQAAGRGLQLLFYSVGIGQISSEVPQNLSASRPQDRQFILSSKKLLLSDSGFYLCAWSFVVNTEAFFGQGTRLTVV.

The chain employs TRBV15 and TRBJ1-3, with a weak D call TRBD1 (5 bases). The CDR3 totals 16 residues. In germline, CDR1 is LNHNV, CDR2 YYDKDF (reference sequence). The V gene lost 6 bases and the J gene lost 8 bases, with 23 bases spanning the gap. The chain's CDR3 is CATRGGTSPLGDTIYF. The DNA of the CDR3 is TGTGCCACCAGGGGCGGGACCTCACCGTTAGGGGACACCATATATTTT.

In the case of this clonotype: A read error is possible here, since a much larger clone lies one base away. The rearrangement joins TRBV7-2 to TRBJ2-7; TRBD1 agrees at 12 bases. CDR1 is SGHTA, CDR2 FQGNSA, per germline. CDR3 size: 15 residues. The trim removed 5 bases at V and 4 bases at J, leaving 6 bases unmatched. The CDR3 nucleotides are TGTGCCAGCAGCGCACCGGGACAGGGGGCTTACGAGCAGTACTTC. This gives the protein CASSAPGQGAYEQYF.

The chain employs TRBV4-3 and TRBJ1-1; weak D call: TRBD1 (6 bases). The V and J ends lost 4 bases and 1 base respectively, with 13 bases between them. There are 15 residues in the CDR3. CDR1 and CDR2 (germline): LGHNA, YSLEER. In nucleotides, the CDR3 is TGCGCCAGCAGCCCGGAGGCAGGGGCGAACACTGAAGCTTTCTTT. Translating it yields CASSPEAGANTEAFF.

This chain's CDR3 is CSARGPGAENQPQHF. The CDR3 nucleotides read TGCAGTGCTAGAGGGCCGGGGGCAGAGAATCAGCCCCAGCATTTT. The V call is TRBV20-1, the J call TRBJ1-5, with a weak D call TRBD1 (6 bases). Trimming stripped 1 base from V and 4 bases from J, with 14 bases between. CDR3 length equals 15 residues. The germline gives CDR1 DFQATT, CDR2 SNEGSKA (reference sequence).

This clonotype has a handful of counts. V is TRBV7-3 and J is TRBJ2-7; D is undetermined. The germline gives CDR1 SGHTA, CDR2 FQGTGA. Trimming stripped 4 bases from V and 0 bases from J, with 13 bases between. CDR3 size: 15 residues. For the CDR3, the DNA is TGTGCCAGCAGCTCCATCGGACCAAGCTCCTACGAGCAGTACTTC. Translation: CASSSIGPSSYEQYF. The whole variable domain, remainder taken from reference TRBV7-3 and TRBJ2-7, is GAGVSQTPSNKVTEKGKYVELRCDPISGHTALYWYRQSLGQGPEFLIYFQGTGAADDSGLPNDRFFAVRPEGSVSTLKIQRTERGDSAVYLCASSSIGPSSYEQYFGPGTRLTVT.

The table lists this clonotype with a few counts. CDR3 sequence: CASEGQGYTEAFF. DNA for the CDR3: TGTGCCAGCGAGGGGCAGGGATACACTGAAGCTTTCTTT. The chain recombines TRBV6-1 with TRBJ1-1, with a possible D match to TRBD1 (5 bases). Trimming pared 8 bases from V and 3 bases from J, leaving 13 bases between. From germline, CDR1 is MNHNS and CDR2 SASEGT. The CDR3 runs 13 residues.

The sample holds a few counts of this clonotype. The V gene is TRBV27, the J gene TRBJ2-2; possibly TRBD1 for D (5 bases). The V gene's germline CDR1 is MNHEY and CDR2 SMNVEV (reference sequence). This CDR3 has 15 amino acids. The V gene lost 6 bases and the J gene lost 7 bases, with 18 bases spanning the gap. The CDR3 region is CASRTMGLKYGELFF. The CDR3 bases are TGTGCCAGCAGAACGATGGGGCTTAAGTACGGGGAGCTGTTTTTT.

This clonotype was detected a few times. The CDR3 region has the DNA TGTGCCAGCAGCCCCGGACAGGGCATCGCTGCGGATACGCAGTATTTT. This codes for CASSPGQGIAADTQYF. The V call is TRBV12-3 or TRBV12-4, the J call TRBJ2-3; 8 nucleotides match TRBD1. The CDR3 loop spans 16 amino acids. The V gene end was trimmed by 6 bases and the J gene end by 6 bases; junction bases not matched to a gene: 14.

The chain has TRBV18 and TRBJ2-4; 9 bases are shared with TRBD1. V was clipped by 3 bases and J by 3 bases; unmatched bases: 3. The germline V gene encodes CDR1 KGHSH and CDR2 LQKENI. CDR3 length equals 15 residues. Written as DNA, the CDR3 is TGTGCCAGCTCACCCAGGGGACAGGGCAAAAACATTCAGTACTTC. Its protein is CASSPRGQGKNIQYF.

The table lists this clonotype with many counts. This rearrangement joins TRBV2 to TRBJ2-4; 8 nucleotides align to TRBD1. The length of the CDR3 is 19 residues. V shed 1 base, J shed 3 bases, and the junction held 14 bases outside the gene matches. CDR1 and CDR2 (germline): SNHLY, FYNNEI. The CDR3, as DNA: TGTGCCAGCAGTGAAGGTGACAGGGGACCCAAGAGAGGCAAAAACATTCAGTACTTC. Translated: CASSEGDRGPKRGKNIQYF.

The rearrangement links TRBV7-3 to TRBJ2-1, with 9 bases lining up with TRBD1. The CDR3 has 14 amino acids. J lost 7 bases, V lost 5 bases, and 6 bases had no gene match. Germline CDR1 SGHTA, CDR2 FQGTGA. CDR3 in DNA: TGTGCCAGCAGCCCCCGGGACAGGGTGAATGAGCAGTTCTTC. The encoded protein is CASSPRDRVNEQFF.

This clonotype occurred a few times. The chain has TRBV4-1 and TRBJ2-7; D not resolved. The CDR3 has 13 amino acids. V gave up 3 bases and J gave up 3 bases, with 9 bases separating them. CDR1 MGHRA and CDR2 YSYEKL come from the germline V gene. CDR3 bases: TGCGCCAGCAGCCAGGAGTCATACTACGAGCAGTACTTC. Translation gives CASSQESYYEQYF.

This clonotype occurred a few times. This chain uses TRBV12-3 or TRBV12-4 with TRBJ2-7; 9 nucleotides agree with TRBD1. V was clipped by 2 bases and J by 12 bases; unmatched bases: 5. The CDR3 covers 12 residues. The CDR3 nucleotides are TGTGCCAGCAGTTTATACAGGGGGCCCTCGTACTTC. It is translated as CASSLYRGPSYF.

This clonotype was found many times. In nucleotides, the CDR3 is TGTGCCTGGAAACAGGGGGATTTTAGGAGCTACACCTTC. Translating gives CAWKQGDFRSYTF. The rearrangement joins TRBV30 to TRBJ1-2; TRBD1 matches 8 bases. Germline lookup yields CDR1 GTSNPN and CDR2 SVGIG (reference sequence). The CDR3 extends over 13 amino acids. V shed 4 bases, J shed 9 bases, and the junction held 10 bases outside the gene matches.